This T cell receptor (beta chain) was identified in a study of blood T cells in healthy people across ages. Study findings and constraints: Per-million-T-cell TCR beta diversity fell roughly linearly with age.

A word on this clonotype: The antigen remains unidentified.

Germline-derived CDR1 and CDR2 are MDHEN and SYDVKM. The length of the CDR3 is 13 residues. V gave up 4 bases and J gave up 10 bases, with 11 bases separating them. With a J-beta primer mix and a sample-barcoded 5' primer, a second PCR ran about 7 to 12 cycles. TCRdb used MiXCR to reprocess the 5' RACE reads, holding one entry per CDR3 protein. The profile covers about 1.7 million distinct CDR3 sequences, with roughly 27% appearing a single time and about 8% taken by the ten largest. The sequenced material came from blood. This chain connects TRBV28 to TRBJ1-6; D is undetermined. The source is a woman in her twenties or thirties in good health. The CDR3: CASSYQDGSPLHF. DNA for the CDR3: TGTGCCAGCAGTTACCAGGATGGGTCACCCCTCCACTTT.